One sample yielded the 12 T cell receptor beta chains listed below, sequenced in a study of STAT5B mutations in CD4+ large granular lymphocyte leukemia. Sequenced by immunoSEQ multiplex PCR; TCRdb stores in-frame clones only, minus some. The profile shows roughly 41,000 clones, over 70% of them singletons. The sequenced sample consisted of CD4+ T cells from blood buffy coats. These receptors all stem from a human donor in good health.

CDR3 in amino acids: CASRVSGANVLTF. The CDR3 DNA sequence: TGTGCCAGCAGGGTCTCTGGGGCCAACGTCCTGACTTTC. This rearrangement joins TRBV27 to TRBJ2-6; the D is unclear. CDR3 length equals 13 residues. V lost 6 bases to trimming and J lost 0 bases, with 3 bases between them. The V gene's germline CDR1 is MNHEY and CDR2 SMNVEV (reference sequence).

The CDR3 spells CSVGTPGQNYGYTF. CDR3 bases: TGCAGCGTTGGAACACCGGGACAGAACTATGGCTACACCTTC. This sequence joins TRBV29-1 and TRBJ1-2; 7 bases are shared with TRBD1. Trimming removed 4 bases from V and 2 bases from J; junction bases left unmatched: 7. The CDR3 extends over 14 amino acids. Germline V CDR1 and CDR2: SQVTM, ANQGSEA.

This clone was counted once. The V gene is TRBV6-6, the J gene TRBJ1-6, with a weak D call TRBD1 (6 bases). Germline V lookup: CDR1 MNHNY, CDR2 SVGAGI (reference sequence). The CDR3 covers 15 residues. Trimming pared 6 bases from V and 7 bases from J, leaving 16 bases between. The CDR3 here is CASRSQGFGNSPLHF. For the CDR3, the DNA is TGTGCCAGCAGATCACAGGGTTTTGGGAATTCACCCCTCCACTTT.

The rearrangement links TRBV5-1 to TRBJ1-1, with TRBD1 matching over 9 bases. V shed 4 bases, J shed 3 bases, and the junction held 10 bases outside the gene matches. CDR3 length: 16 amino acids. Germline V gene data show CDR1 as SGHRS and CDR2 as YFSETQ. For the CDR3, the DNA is TGCGCCAGCAGCCCGGGAGCGACAGGGGGGTACACTGAAGCTTTCTTT. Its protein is CASSPGATGGYTEAFF.

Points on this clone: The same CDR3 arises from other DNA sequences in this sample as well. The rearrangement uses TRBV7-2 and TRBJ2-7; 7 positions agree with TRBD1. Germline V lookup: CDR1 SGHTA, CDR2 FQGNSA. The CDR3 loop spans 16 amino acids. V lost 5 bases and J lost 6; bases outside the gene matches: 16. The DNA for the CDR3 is TGTGCCAGCAGCCCGCCCTTCGGCAGGGGGTCTCCCGAGCAGTACTTC. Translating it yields CASSPPFGRGSPEQYF.

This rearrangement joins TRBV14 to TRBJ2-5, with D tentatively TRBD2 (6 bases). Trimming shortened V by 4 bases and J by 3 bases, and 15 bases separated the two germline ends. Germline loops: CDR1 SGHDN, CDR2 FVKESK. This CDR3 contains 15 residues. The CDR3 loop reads CASSPGLRREETQYF. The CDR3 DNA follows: TGTGCCAGCAGCCCCGGGTTGAGGAGGGAAGAGACCCAGTACTTC.

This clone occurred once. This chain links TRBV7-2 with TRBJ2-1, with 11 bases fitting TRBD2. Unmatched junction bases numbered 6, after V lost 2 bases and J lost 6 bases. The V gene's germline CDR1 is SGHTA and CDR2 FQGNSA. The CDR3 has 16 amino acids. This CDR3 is CASSLFALAGGNEQFF. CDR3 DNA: TGTGCCAGCAGCTTATTTGCGCTAGCGGGGGGCAATGAGCAGTTCTTC.

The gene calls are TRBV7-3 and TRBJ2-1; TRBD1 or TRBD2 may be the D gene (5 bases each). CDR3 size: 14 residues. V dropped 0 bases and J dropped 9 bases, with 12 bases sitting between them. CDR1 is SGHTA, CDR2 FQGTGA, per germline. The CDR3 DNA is TGTGCCAGCAGCTTAACGAGGGACCAAGGTGAGCAGTTCTTC. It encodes CASSLTRDQGEQFF.

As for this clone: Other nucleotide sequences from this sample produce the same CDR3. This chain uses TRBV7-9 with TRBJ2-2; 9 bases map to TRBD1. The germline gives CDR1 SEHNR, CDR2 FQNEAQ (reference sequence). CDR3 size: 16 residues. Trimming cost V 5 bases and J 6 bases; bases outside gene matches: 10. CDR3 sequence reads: CASSRQRGQGSGELFF. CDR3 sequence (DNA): TGTGCCAGCAGCCGTCAAAGGGGACAGGGTTCCGGGGAGCTGTTTTTT.

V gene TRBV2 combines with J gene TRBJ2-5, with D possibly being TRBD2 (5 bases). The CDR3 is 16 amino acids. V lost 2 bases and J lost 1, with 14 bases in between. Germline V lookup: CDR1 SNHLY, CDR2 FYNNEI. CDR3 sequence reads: CASSEQGLATQETQYF. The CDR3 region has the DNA TGTGCCAGCAGTGAACAAGGACTGGCTACCCAAGAGACCCAGTACTTC.

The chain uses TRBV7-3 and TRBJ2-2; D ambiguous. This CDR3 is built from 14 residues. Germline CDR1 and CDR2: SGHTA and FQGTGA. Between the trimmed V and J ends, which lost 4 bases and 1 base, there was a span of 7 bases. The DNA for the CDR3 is TGTGCCAGCAGCTCTACCATGAACACCGGGGAGCTGTTTTTT. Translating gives CASSSTMNTGELFF. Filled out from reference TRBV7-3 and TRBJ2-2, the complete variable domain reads GAGVSQTPSNKVTEKGKYVELRCDPISGHTALYWYRQSLGQGPEFLIYFQGTGAADDSGLPNDRFFAVRPEGSVSTLKIQRTERGDSAVYLCASSSTMNTGELFFGEGSRLTVL.

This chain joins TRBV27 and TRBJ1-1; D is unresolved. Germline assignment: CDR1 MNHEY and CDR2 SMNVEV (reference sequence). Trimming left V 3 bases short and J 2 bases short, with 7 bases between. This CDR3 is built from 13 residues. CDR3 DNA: TGTGCCAGCAGTTTCCGAGAAAACACTGAAGCTTTCTTT. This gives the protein CASSFRENTEAFF.